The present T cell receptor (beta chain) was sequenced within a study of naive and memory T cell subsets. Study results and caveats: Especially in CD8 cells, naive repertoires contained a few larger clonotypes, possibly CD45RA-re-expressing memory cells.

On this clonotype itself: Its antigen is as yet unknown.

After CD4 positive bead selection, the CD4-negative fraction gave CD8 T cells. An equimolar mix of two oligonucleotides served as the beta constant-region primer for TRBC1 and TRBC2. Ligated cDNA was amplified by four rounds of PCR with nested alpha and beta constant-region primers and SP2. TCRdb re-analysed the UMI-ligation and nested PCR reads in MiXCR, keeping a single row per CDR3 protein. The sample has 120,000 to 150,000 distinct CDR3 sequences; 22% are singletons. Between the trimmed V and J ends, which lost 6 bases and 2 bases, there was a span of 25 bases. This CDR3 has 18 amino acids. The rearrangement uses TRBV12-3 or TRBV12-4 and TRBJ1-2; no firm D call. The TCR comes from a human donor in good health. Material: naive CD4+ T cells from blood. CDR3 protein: CASRRQSVVGRRNYGYTF. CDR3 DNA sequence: TGTGCCAGCAGACGACAAAGCGTGGTTGGGCGTCGAAACTATGGCTACACCTTC.